This T cell receptor (beta chain) was obtained from a study of cytomegalovirus exposure and HLA in healthy donors. Measured with immunoSEQ multiplex PCR; TCRdb has only the in-frame clones, and not every one. The table has about 130,000 clones, about 91% seen once. J was trimmed by 2 bases and V by 4 bases; bases with no gene match: 7. Germline V CDR1 and CDR2: GTSNPN, SVGIG (reference sequence). This CDR3 is 14 amino acids long. This clone came up a few times. Its antigen is currently unknown. Study results and caveats: Most TCR sequences were seen very rarely across donors, but some public TCRs occurred in many.

Sequencing used PBMCs. This TCR came from a young woman in good health and CMV-seronegative. This chain joins TRBV30 and TRBJ2-5, with 7 positions matching TRBD1. The CDR3 DNA reads TGTGCCTGGAACAGGGGCGTGGGGCAAGAGACCCAGTACTTC. Protein: CAWNRGVGQETQYF.